The rows below give T cell receptor beta chains drawn from one sample of a study of blood T cell repertoires in COVID-19. TCRdb keeps only in-frame clones here, not all; method: immunoSEQ multiplex PCR. This sample has fewer than 95,000 clones, with about nine tenths found just once. Specimen: peripheral blood. The receptors shown here come from a man aged 50-60 years with active or convalescent COVID-19. The CDR3 runs from the conserved cysteine through the conserved F or W. The D gene is left open where the match is weak. The size of a clone is reported for some rows only, either as once, few or many, or as a class for expanded clones.

j_call | v_call | d_call | clone_size | cdr3_nt | cdr3_aa
TRBJ2-3 | TRBV6-2/TRBV6-3 | - | - | TGTGCCAGCAGTGCGGGTATAAGCACAGATACGCAGTATTTT | CASSAGISTDTQYF
TRBJ2-5 | TRBV24-1 | TRBD2 | once | TGTGCCACCAGTGATTTAGCCCCGCTAGCGGGGGACCCTTACCAAGAGACCCAGTACTTC | CATSDLAPLAGDPYQETQYF
TRBJ2-5 | TRBV7-2 | - | - | TGTGCCAGCGTTGTGGGGAAACCGGGGGAGACCCAGTACTTC | CASVVGKPGETQYF
TRBJ2-7 | TRBV4-1 | - | few | TGCGCCAGCAGCCGCACGTCCGGGGGACCCAACTACGAGCAGTACTTC | CASSRTSGGPNYEQYF
TRBJ1-2 | TRBV6-5 | TRBD1 | - | TGTGCCAACTCAGGACAGGGAAATTATGGCTACACCTTC | CANSGQGNYGYTF
TRBJ1-1 | TRBV5-1 | TRBD1 | - | TGCGCCAGCAGCTGGACAGGGGGGGACACTGAAGCTTTCTTT | CASSWTGGDTEAFF
TRBJ1-2 | TRBV5-1 | - | - | TGCGCCAGCAAGGTGACGAGGGAAGCTAACTATGGCTACACCTTC | CASKVTREANYGYTF
TRBJ1-4 | TRBV7-9 | - | - | TGTGCCAGCAGCGTTAACAGGGATGAAAAACTGTTTTTT | CASSVNRDEKLFF
TRBJ1-2 | TRBV4-3 | - | once | TGCGCCAGCAGCCTCGGGGAGGGGCGTTATGGCTACACCTTC | CASSLGEGRYGYTF
TRBJ2-1 | TRBV20-1 | - | - | TGCAGTGCTACCGGGATTAGCGAGCAGTTCTTC | CSATGISEQFF
TRBJ2-5 | TRBV19 | - | - | TGTGCCAGTAGTGGGGACATACAAGAGACCCAGTACTTC | CASSGDIQETQYF
TRBJ2-7 | TRBV6-2/TRBV6-3 | - | - | TGTGCCAGCAGTTACTCTTGGCCGCGGATAACCTACGAGCAGTACTTC | CASSYSWPRITYEQYF
TRBJ2-7 | TRBV6-5 | - | - | TGTGCCAGCAGGCACGGGGAGTCACTAGACGAGCAGTACTTC | CASRHGESLDEQYF
TRBJ1-5 | TRBV19 | TRBD1 | - | TGTGCCAGTAGCTGGGGGCAGGGGGACAATCAGCCCCAGCATTTT | CASSWGQGDNQPQHF
TRBJ2-1 | TRBV28 | - | - | TGTGCCAGCACCTCCTCGCCGGGACTTGGCAATGAGCAGTTCTTC | CASTSSPGLGNEQFF
TRBJ2-7 | TRBV19 | TRBD2 | - | TGTGCCAGTAGTATACTAGCGGGATCCCACGAGCAGTACTTC | CASSILAGSHEQYF
TRBJ2-3 | TRBV15 | TRBD2 | - | TGTGCCACCAGCAAAGGTCGAAGCCCTAGCGGGAGGTCAGATACGCAGTATTTT | CATSKGRSPSGRSDTQYF
TRBJ2-2 | TRBV14 | TRBD1 | - | TGTGCCAGCAGCCAGAGGGGGCGCGTCGGCGGGGAGCTGTTTTTT | CASSQRGRVGGELFF
TRBJ1-6 | TRBV5-4 | - | - | TGTGCCAGCAGCTTGGATGGTGGGGGCGGCTCACCCCTCCACTTT | CASSLDGGGGSPLHF
TRBJ2-1 | TRBV24-1 | TRBD2 | - | TGTGCCACCACTCGGGTTCTAGCGGGAAACAATGAGCAGTTCTTC | CATTRVLAGNNEQFF
TRBJ2-1 | TRBV2 | - | - | TGTGCCAGCAAATTCGAGTCAGGGCGGAATGAGCAGTTCTTC | CASKFESGRNEQFF
TRBJ1-2 | TRBV5-1 | - | few | TGCGCCAGCAGCCAACGGGGGGCCAACTATGGCTACACCTTC | CASSQRGANYGYTF
TRBJ1-5 | TRBV2 | - | - | TGTGCCAGCAGTGGAGGGAGGAACAATCAGCCCCAGCATTTT | CASSGGRNNQPQHF
TRBJ1-4 | TRBV4-1 | TRBD1 | - | TGCGCCAGCAGCCTTCGACAGGGGGGTGAAAAACTGTTTTTT | CASSLRQGGEKLFF
TRBJ1-1 | TRBV4-1 | - | - | TGCGCCAGCAGCCTGCAGCTAGGTGGTTACACTGAAGCTTTCTTT | CASSLQLGGYTEAFF
TRBJ2-7 | TRBV7-7 | TRBD1 | - | TGTGCCAGCAGCTCAGACAGGGTTTCCGAGCAGTACTTC | CASSSDRVSEQYF
TRBJ2-6 | TRBV19 | TRBD1 | once | TGTGCCAGTAGCCCACGGACAGGTACTCTCTCTGGGGCCAACGTCCTGACTTTC | CASSPRTGTLSGANVLTF
TRBJ1-6 | TRBV5-1 | - | - | TGCGCCAGCAGCCAGGGCTATAATTCACCCCTCCACTTT | CASSQGYNSPLHF
TRBJ2-7 | TRBV18 | TRBD1 | - | TGTGCCAGCTCACCACAAGGGGGCCGGACCGAGCAGTACTTC | CASSPQGGRTEQYF
TRBJ1-5 | TRBV27 | TRBD1 | - | TGTGCCAGCAGTGCAGGGACAGGGGTTAGCAATCAGCCCCAGCATTTT | CASSAGTGVSNQPQHF
TRBJ1-5 | TRBV10-2 | - | - | TGCGCCAGCAGTCGGGACTCCAGAGAGCAGCCCCAGCATTTT | CASSRDSREQPQHF
TRBJ1-3 | TRBV11-2 | TRBD1 | - | TGTGCCAGCAGAGACAGGGATTCCTCTGGAAACACCATATATTTT | CASRDRDSSGNTIYF
TRBJ2-1 | TRBV5-1 | - | - | TGCGCCAGCAGCTTGGCGGGAGACTACAATGAGCAGTTCTTC | CASSLAGDYNEQFF
TRBJ1-4 | TRBV5-4 | TRBD1 | - | TGTGCCAGCAGCCGAACAGGGGAAGGTGAAAAACTGTTTTTT | CASSRTGEGEKLFF
TRBJ2-1 | TRBV4-3 | TRBD2 | once | TGCGCCAGCAGCCGAGACTACCCCCTTAGGCGGGGGGGCAATGAGCAGTTCTTC | CASSRDYPLRRGGNEQFF
TRBJ2-7 | TRBV7-2 | - | - | TGTGCCAGCAGCTTAAGCTGGGGCGCGTCCTACGAGCAGTACTTC | CASSLSWGASYEQYF
TRBJ1-2 | TRBV28 | - | - | TGTGCCAGCAGTTTCGGTGCTAACTATGGCTACACCTTC | CASSFGANYGYTF
TRBJ2-1 | TRBV18 | TRBD2 | - | TGTGCCAGCTCACCACCGCTAGCGGGATCGTACAATGAGCAGTTCTTC | CASSPPLAGSYNEQFF
TRBJ1-5 | TRBV4-3 | TRBD1 | - | TGCGCCAGCAGCCAAGAATACAGGGGTCAGCCCCAGCATTTT | CASSQEYRGQPQHF
TRBJ2-7 | TRBV30 | TRBD2 | - | TGTGCCTGGAGTCGGGGAGGGGTTGCCATCTACGAGCAGTACTTC | CAWSRGGVAIYEQYF
TRBJ1-1 | TRBV7-9 | - | - | TGTGCCAGCAGCTACGGTGCGAACACTGAAGCTTTCTTT | CASSYGANTEAFF
TRBJ1-4 | TRBV6-5 | - | - | TGTGCCAGCAGGTCTTATGCAACTAATGAAAAACTGTTTTTT | CASRSYATNEKLFF
TRBJ2-7 | TRBV5-1 | - | - | TGCGCCAGCAGCTTGGATCCTCTGCGCGGCGAGCAGTACTTC | CASSLDPLRGEQYF
TRBJ2-3 | TRBV7-9 | TRBD2 | - | TGTGCCAGCAGCTTAGCGCTAGCGGGAGGCACAGATACGCAGTATTTT | CASSLALAGGTDTQYF
TRBJ2-5 | TRBV11-3 | - | - | TGTGCCAGCAGCCACGAGGGAGAGACCCAGTACTTC | CASSHEGETQYF